This T cell receptor (beta chain) was recorded in a study of T cell repertoires in cytomegalovirus infection. TCRdb re-derived calls from the reads in MiXCR, one entry per CDR3 protein. The data contain about 260,000 distinct CDR3 sequences, approximately 13% of them seen just once; the ten biggest clones take up roughly 8.7%. Germline V gene sequence: CDR1 SGHVS, CDR2 FNYEAQ. V was pared by 11 bases and J by 3 bases, with 3 bases of the junction left unmatched. This CDR3 region has 12 residues. This chain links TRBV7-6 with TRBJ2-2, with TRBD2 matching over 7 bases. The source material was PBMCs. This clonotype was obtained from a human donor in good health (CMV status not recorded). Some clones in this sample may be carry-over from other donors' samples. The CDR3 DNA reads as TGTGCCGGACGGGGGGACACCGGGGAGCTGTTTTTT. This translates into CAGRGDTGELFF.